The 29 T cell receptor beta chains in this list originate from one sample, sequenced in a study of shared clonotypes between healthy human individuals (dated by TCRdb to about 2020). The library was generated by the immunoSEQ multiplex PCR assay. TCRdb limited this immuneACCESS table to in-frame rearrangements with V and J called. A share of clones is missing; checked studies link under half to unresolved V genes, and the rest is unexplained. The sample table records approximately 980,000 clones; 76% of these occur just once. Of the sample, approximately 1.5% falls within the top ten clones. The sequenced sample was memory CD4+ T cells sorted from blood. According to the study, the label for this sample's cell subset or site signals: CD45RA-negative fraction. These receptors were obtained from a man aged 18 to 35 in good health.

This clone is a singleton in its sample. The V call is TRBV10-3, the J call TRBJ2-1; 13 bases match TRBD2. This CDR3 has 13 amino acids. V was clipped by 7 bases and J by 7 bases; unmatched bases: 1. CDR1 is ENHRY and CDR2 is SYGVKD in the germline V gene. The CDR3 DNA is TGTGCCATCATGACTAGCGGGGGGAATGAGCAGTTCTTC. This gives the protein CAIMTSGGNEQFF.

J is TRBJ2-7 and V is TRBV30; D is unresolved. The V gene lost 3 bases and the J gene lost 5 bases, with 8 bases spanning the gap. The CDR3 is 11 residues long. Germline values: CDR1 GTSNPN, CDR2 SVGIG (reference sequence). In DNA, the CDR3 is TGTGCCTGGAGGGGTCGCAACGAGCAGTACTTC. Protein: CAWRGRNEQYF.

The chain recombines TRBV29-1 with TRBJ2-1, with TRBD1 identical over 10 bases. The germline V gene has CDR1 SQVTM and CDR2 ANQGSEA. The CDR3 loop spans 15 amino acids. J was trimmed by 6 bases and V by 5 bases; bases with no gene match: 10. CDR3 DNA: TGCAGCGTTAGGGGACAGGGGTCCTTGAGCAATGAGCAGTTCTTC. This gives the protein CSVRGQGSLSNEQFF.

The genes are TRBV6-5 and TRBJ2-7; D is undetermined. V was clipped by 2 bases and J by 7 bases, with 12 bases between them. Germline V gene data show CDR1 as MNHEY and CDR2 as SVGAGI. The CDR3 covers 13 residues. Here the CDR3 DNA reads TGTGCCAGCAGTTACCACGACCTCGGAGAGCAGTACTTC. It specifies CASSYHDLGEQYF.

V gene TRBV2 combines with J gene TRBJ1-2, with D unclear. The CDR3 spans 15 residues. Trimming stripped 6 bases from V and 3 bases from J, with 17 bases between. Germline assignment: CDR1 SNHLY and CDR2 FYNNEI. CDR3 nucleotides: TGTGCCAGCAGCCTCGAGACTCGCGTGGACTATGGCTACACCTTC. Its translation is CASSLETRVDYGYTF. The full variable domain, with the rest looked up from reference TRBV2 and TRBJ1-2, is EPEVTQTPSHQVTQMGQEVILRCVPISNHLYFYWYRQILGQKVEFLVSFYNNEISEKSEIFDDQFSVERPDGSNFTLKIRSTKLEDSAMYFCASSLETRVDYGYTFGSGTRLTVV.

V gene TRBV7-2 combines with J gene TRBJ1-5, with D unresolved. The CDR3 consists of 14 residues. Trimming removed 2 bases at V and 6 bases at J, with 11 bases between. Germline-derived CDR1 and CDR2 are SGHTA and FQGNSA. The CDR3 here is CASSLSHSSQPQHF. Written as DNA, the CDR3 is TGTGCCAGCAGCTTAAGTCACTCCAGTCAGCCCCAGCATTTT.

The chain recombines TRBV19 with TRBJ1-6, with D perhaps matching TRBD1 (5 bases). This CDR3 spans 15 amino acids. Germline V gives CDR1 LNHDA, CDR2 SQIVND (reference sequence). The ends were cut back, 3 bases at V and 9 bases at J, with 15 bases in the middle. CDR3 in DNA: TGTGCCAGTAGTATTTCGAGGGGAATGGCTTCACCCCTCCACTTT. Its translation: CASSISRGMASPLHF.

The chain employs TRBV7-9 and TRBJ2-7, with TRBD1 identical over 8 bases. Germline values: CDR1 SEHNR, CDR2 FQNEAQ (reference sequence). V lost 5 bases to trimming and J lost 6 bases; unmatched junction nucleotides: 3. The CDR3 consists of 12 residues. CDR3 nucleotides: TGTGCCAGCAGCGCCGACAGGGGCGAGCAGTACTTC. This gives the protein CASSADRGEQYF.

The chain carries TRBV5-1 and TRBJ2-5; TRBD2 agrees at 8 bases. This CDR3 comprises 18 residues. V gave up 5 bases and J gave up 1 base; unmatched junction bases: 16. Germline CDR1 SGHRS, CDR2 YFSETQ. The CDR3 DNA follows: TGCGCCAGCAGTACTTACGGGAGGGCTCCCTTCCTCCAAGAGACCCAGTACTTC. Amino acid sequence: CASSTYGRAPFLQETQYF.

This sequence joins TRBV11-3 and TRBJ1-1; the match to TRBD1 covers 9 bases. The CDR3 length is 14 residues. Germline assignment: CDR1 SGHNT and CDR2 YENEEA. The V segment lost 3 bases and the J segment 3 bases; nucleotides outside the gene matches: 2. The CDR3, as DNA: TGTGCCAGCAGCTTTGACAGGGGGGACACTGAAGCTTTCTTT. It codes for CASSFDRGDTEAFF.

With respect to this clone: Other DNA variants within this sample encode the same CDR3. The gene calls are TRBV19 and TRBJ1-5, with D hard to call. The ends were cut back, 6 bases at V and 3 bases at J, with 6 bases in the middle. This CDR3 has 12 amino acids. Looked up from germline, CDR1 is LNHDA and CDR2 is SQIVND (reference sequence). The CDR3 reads CASRGNNQPQHF. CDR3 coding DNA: TGTGCCAGTAGGGGCAACAATCAGCCCCAGCATTTT.

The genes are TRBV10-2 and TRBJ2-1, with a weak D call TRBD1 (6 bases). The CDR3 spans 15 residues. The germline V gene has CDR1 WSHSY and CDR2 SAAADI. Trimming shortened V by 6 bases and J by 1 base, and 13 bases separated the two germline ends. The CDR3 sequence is CASRIGQLSYNEQFF. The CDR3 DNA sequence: TGCGCCAGCAGGATAGGACAGTTATCCTACAATGAGCAGTTCTTC.

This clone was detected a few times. This CDR3 reads CASSPPGLQRGNEQFF. CDR3 nucleotide sequence: TGTGCCAGCAGCCCACCGGGACTCCAGCGGGGCAATGAGCAGTTCTTC. The chain joins TRBV7-2 to TRBJ2-1; 7 bases fit TRBD2. Germline CDR1 reads SGHTA; CDR2 reads FQGNSA. The CDR3 has 16 amino acids. V lost 5 bases to trimming and J lost 6 bases; unmatched junction nucleotides: 13.

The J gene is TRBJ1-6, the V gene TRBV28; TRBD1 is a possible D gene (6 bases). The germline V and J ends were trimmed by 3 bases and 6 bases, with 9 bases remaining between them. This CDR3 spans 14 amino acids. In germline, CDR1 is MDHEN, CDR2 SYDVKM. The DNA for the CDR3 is TGTGCCAGCAGTTTCAGGGGAGGTAATTCACCCCTCCACTTT. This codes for CASSFRGGNSPLHF. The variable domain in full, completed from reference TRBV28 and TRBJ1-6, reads DVKVTQSSRYLVKRTGEKVFLECVQDMDHENMFWYRQDPGLGLRLIYFSYDVKMKEKGDIPEGYSVSREKKERFSLILESASTNQTSMYLCASSFRGGNSPLHFGNGTRLTVT.

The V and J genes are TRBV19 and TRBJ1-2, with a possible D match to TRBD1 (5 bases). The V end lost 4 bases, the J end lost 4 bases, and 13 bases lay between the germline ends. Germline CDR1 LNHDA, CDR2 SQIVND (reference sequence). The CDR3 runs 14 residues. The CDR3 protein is CASSRAGNLYGYTF. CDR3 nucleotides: TGTGCCAGTAGTAGGGCAGGGAACCTCTATGGCTACACCTTC.

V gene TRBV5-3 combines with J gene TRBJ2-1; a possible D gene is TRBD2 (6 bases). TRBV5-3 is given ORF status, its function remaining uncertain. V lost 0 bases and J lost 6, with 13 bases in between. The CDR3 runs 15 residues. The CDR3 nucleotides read TGTGCCAGAAGCTTGGATAGCGGACCCCCCAATGAGCAGTTCTTC. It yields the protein CARSLDSGPPNEQFF.

The CDR3 bases are TGTGCCTGGAGTCCCCGAGGGACAGGGAATGAAAAACTGTTTTTT. It encodes CAWSPRGTGNEKLFF. The rearrangement links TRBV30 to TRBJ1-4, with 9 bases identical to TRBD1. CDR3 length equals 15 residues. Unmatched junction bases numbered 6, after V lost 2 bases and J lost 5 bases. The V gene's germline CDR1 is GTSNPN and CDR2 SVGIG (reference sequence).

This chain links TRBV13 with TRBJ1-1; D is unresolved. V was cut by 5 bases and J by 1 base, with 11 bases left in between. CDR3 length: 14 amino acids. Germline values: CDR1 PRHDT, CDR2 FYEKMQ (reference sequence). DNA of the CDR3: TGTGCCAGCAGCCCGCGGACCGAGAACACTGAAGCTTTCTTT. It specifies CASSPRTENTEAFF.

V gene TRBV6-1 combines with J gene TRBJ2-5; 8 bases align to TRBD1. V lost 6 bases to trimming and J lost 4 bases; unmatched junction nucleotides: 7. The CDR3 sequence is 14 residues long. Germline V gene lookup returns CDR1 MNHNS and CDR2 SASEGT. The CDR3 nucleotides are TGTGCCAGCAGCCGGACAGGGCGATTAGAGACCCAGTACTTC. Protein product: CASSRTGRLETQYF.

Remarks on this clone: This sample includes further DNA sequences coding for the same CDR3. Here the CDR3 DNA reads TGTGCCAGCTCACCCGAGGCGAACTATGGCTACACCTTC. Translation gives CASSPEANYGYTF. The chain has TRBV18 and TRBJ1-2; D not resolved. The germline V and J ends were trimmed by 3 bases and 2 bases, with 7 bases remaining between them. CDR3 length equals 13 residues. CDR1 KGHSH and CDR2 LQKENI come from the germline V gene.

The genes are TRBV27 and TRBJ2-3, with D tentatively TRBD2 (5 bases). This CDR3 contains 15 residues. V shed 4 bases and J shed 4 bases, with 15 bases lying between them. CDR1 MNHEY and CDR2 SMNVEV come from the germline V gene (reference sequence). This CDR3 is CASSSPGGFADTQYF. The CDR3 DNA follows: TGTGCCAGCAGTTCCCCGGGCGGGTTCGCAGATACGCAGTATTTT.

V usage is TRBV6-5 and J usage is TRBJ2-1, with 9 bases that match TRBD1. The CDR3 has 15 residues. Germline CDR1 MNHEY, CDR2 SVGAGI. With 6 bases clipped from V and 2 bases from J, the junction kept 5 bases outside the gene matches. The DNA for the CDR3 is TGTGCCAGCAGCCTGGACAGGGGCACCTACAATGAGCAGTTCTTC. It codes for CASSLDRGTYNEQFF.

The CDR3 loop is CASRPTAGGTNTGELFF. DNA for the CDR3: TGTGCCAGCAGGCCCACAGCGGGAGGGACGAACACCGGGGAGCTGTTTTTT. The chain is built from TRBV5-4 and TRBJ2-2, with TRBD2 matching over 10 bases. Germline V gene lookup returns CDR1 SGHNT and CDR2 YYREEE (reference sequence). This CDR3 comprises 17 residues. Germline trimming cut 5 bases from V and 0 bases from J; bases unmatched to any gene: 7.

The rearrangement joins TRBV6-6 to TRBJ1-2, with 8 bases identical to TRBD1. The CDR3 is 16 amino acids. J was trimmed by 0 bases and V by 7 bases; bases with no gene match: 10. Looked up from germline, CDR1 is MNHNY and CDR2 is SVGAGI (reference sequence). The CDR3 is CASNSDRVYSNYGYTF. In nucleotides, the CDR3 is TGTGCCAGCAATTCGGACAGGGTGTATTCTAACTATGGCTACACCTTC.

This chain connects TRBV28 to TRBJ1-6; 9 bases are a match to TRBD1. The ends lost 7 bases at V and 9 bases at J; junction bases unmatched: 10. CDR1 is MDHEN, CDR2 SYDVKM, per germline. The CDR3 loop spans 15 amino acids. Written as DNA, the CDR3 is TGTGCCAGCAACTCCCCGGGACAGGGAGTTTCACCCCTCCACTTT. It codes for CASNSPGQGVSPLHF.

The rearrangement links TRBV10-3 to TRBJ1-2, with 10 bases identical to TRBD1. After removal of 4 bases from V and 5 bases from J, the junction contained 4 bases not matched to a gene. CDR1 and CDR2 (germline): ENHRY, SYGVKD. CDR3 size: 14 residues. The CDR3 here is CAISGDRGFYGYTF. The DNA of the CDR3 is TGTGCCATCAGTGGGGACAGGGGTTTTTATGGCTACACCTTC.

Here the CDR3 reads CASSTTGRREKLFF. The CDR3 DNA reads TGTGCCAGCAGTACGACAGGGAGGCGTGAAAAACTGTTTTTT. This chain joins TRBV6-5 and TRBJ1-4, with 7 positions matching TRBD1. The CDR3 has 14 residues. Trimming at V came to 5 bases and at J to 7 bases, leaving 7 bases not matched to a gene. The germline gives CDR1 MNHEY, CDR2 SVGAGI.

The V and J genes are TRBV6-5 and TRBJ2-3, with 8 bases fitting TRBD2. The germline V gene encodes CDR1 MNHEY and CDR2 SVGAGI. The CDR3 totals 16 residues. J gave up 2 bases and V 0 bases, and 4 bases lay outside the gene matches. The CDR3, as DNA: TGTGCCAGCAGTTACTCGGCGGGGGGCTACACAGATACGCAGTATTTT. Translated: CASSYSAGGYTDTQYF.

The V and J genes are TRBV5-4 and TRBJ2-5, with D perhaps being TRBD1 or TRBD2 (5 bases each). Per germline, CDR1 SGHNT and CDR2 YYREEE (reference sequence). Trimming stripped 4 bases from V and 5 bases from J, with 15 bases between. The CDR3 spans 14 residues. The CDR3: CASSRGPNGETQYF. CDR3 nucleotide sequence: TGTGCCAGCAGCCGGGGACCAAACGGGGAGACCCAGTACTTC.